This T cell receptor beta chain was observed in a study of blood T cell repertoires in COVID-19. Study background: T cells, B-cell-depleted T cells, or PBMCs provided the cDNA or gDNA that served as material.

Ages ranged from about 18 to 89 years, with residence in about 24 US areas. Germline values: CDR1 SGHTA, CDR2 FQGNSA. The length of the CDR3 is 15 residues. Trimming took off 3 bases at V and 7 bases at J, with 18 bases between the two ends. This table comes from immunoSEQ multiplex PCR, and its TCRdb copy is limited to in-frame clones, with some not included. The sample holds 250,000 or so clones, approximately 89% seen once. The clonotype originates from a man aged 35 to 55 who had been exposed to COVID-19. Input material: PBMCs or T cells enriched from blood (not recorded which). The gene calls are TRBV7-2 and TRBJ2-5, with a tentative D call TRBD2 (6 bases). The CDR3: CASSFNGGEGVTQYF. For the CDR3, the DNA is TGTGCCAGCAGCTTCAACGGGGGAGAGGGAGTGACCCAGTACTTC.